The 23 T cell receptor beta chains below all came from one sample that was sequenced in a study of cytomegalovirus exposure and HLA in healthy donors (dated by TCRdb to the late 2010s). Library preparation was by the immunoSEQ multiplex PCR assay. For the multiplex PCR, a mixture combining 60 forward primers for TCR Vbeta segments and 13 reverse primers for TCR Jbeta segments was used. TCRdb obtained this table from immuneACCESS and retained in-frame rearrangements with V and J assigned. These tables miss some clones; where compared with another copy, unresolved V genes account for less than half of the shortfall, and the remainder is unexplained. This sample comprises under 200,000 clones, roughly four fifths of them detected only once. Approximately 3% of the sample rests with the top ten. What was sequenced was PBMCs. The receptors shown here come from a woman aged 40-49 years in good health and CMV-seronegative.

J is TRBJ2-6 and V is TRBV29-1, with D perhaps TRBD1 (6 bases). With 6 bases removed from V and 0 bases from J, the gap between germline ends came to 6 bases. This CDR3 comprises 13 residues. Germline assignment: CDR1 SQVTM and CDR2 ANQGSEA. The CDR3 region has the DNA TGCAGCGTGACAGGCTCTGGGGCCAACGTCCTGACTTTC. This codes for CSVTGSGANVLTF.

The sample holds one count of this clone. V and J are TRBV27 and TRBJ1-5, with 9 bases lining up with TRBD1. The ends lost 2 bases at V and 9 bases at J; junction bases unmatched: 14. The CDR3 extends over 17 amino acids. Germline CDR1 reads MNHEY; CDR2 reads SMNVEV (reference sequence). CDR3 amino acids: CASSLKPGQGSVGPQHF. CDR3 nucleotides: TGTGCCAGCAGTTTAAAACCGGGACAGGGATCCGTCGGGCCCCAGCATTTT.

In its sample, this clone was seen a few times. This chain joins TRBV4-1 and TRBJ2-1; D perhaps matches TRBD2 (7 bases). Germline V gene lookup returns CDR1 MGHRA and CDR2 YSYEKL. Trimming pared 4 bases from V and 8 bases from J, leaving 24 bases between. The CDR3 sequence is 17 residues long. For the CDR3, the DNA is TGCGCCAGCAGCCCAAGGGAGATTGGGGGGGGCCTCTATGAGCAGTTCTTC. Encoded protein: CASSPREIGGGLYEQFF.

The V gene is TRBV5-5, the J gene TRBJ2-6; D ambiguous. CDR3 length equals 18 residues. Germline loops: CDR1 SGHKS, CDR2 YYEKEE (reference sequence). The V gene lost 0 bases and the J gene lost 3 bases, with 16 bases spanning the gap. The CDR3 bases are TGTGCCAGCAGCTTGGAACCACTTCGTCTTCTTGGGGCCAACGTCCTGACTTTC. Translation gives CASSLEPLRLLGANVLTF.

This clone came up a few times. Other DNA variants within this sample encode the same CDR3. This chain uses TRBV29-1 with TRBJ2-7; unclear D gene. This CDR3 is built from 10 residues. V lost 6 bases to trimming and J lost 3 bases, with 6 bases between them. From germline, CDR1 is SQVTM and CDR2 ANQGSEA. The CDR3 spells CSVGDYEQYF. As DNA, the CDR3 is TGCAGCGTAGGAGACTACGAGCAGTACTTC.

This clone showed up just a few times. The CDR3 coding sequence is TGTGCCAGCAGCGCAGCACCAGGAGGAGAGACCCAGTACTTC. This encodes CASSAAPGGETQYF. This rearrangement joins TRBV13 to TRBJ2-5; tentatively, D is TRBD2 (5 bases). Trimming stripped 5 bases from V and 4 bases from J, with 14 bases between. CDR3 size: 14 residues. CDR1 and CDR2 (germline): PRHDT, FYEKMQ (reference sequence).

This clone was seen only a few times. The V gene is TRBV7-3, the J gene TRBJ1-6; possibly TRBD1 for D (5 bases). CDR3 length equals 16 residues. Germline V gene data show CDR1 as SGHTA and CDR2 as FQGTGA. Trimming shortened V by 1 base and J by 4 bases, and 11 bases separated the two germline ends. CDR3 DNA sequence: TGTGCCAGCAGCTTAAGGGGGGGTTCGTATAATTCACCCCTCCACTTT. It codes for CASSLRGGSYNSPLHF.

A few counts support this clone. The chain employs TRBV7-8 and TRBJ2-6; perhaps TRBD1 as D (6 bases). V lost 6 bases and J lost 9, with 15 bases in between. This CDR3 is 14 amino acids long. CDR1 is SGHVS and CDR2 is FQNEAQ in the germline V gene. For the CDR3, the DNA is TGTGCCAGCAGTATCAGGACAGAACTCAACGTCCTGACTTTC. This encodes CASSIRTELNVLTF.

This chain's CDR3 is CASSPQGGKETQYF. The CDR3 DNA is TGTGCCAGCTCACCACAAGGGGGCAAAGAGACCCAGTACTTC. The chain combines TRBV18 with TRBJ2-5; 7 nucleotides agree with TRBD1. Germline CDR1 KGHSH, CDR2 LQKENI. V trimming: 1 base; J trimming: 3 bases; junction bases outside the gene matches: 2. The CDR3 covers 14 residues.

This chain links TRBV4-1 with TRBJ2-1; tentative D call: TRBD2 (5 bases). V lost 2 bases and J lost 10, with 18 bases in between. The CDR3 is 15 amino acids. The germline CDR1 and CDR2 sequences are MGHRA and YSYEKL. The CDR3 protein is CASSQPPRGIGEQFF. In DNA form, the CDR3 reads TGCGCCAGCAGCCAACCGCCTCGAGGGATAGGCGAGCAGTTCTTC.

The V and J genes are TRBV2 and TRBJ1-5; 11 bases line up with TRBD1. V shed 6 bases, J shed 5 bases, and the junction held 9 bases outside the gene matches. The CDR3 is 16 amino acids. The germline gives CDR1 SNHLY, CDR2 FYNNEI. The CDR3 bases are TGTGCCAGCAGCGGGGACAGGGGGTCTCTCGATCAGCCCCAGCATTTT. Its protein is CASSGDRGSLDQPQHF.

CDR3 loop: CASSLYRGGPTDTQYF. As DNA, the CDR3 is TGTGCCAGCAGCTTATACCGGGGGGGCCCAACAGATACGCAGTATTTT. V usage is TRBV7-3 and J usage is TRBJ2-3; 8 bases agree with TRBD2. V lost 2 bases, J lost 3 bases, and 7 bases stayed unmatched. The V gene's germline CDR1 is SGHTA and CDR2 FQGTGA. This CDR3 has 16 amino acids.

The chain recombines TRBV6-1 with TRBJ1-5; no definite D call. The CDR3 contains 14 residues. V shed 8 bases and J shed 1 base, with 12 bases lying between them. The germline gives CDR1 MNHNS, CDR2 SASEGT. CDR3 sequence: CASGGPRSNQPQHF. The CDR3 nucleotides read TGTGCCAGCGGCGGTCCTAGGAGCAATCAGCCCCAGCATTTT.

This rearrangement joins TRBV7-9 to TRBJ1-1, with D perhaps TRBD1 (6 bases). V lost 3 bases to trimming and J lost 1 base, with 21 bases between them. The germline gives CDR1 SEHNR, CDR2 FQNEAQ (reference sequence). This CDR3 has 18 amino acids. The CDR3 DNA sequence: TGTGCCAGCAGCTTGGACAGAATCGAATTCGTCGGGAACACTGAAGCTTTCTTT. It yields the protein CASSLDRIEFVGNTEAFF.

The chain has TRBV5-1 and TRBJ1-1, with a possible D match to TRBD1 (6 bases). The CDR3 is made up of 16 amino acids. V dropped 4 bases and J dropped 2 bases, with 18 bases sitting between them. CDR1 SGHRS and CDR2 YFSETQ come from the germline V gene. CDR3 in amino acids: CASSDRQVRPNTEAFF. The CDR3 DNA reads TGCGCCAGCAGCGATAGACAGGTTCGGCCCAACACTGAAGCTTTCTTT.

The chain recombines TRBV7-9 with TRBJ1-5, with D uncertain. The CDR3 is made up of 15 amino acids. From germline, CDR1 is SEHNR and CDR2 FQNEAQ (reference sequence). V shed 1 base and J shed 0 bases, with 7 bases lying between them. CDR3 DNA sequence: TGTGCCAGCAGCTTAGATGGAGGTAGCAATCAGCCCCAGCATTTT. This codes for CASSLDGGSNQPQHF.

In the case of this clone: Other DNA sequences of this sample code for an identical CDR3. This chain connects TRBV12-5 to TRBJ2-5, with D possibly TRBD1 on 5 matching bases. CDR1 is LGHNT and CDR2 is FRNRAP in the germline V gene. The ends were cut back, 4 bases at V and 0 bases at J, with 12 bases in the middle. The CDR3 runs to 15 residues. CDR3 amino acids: CASGSGQVYQETQYF. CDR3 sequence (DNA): TGTGCTAGTGGTTCAGGGCAGGTTTACCAAGAGACCCAGTACTTC.

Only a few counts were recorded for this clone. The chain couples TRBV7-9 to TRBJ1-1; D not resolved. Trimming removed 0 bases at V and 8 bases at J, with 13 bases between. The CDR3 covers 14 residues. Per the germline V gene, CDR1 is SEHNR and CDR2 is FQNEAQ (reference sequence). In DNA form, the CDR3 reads TGTGCCAGCAGCTTAGCGGGAGCAATACCAGAAGCTTTCTTT. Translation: CASSLAGAIPEAFF. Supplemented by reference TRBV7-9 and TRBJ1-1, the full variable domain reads DTGVSQNPRHKITKRGQNVTFRCDPISEHNRLYWYRQTLGQGPEFLTYFQNEAQLEKSRLLSDRFSAERPKGSFSTLEIQRTEQGDSAMYLCASSLAGAIPEAFFGQGTRLTVV.

The CDR3 DNA is TGTGCCAGCAGTTCGGCGGGACAGGGGGCTGACGAGCAGTACTTC. This encodes CASSSAGQGADEQYF. This sequence joins TRBV28 and TRBJ2-7; 12 bases match TRBD1. The CDR3 consists of 15 residues. The germline CDR1 and CDR2 sequences are MDHEN and SYDVKM. Unmatched junction bases numbered 6, after V lost 4 bases and J lost 5 bases.

The CDR3, as DNA: TGTGCCAGCAGCTGGACAAGAGCCAAAAACATTCAGTACTTC. Translation gives CASSWTRAKNIQYF. V gene TRBV27 combines with J gene TRBJ2-4; possibly TRBD1 for D (5 bases). Germline loops: CDR1 MNHEY, CDR2 SMNVEV (reference sequence). Trimming took off 6 bases at V and 0 bases at J, with 9 bases between the two ends. The CDR3 extends over 14 amino acids.

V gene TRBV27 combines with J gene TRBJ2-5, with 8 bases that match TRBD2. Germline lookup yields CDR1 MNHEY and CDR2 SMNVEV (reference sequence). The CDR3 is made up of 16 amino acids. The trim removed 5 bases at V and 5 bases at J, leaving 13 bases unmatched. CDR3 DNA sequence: TGTGCCAGCAGTACCCCAGGGACTAGAAGGGGTGAGACCCAGTACTTC. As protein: CASSTPGTRRGETQYF.

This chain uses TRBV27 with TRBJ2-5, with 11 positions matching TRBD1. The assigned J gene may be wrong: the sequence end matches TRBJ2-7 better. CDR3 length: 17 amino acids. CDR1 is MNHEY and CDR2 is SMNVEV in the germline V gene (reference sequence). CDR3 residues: CASSPLGRGQGAYEQYF. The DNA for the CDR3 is TGTGCCAGCAGCCCTCTTGGGAGGGGACAGGGGGCCTACGAGCAGTACTTC.

The CDR3 nucleotides read TGTGCCAGCAGCTTAGTTGGTGCCGGCTACGAGCAGTACTTC. Protein: CASSLVGAGYEQYF. The chain is built from TRBV7-9 and TRBJ2-7, with D unclear. The CDR3 is made up of 14 amino acids. V was trimmed by 1 base and J by 3 bases, leaving 10 bases between them. The germline V gene has CDR1 SEHNR and CDR2 FQNEAQ (reference sequence).